The rows below give T cell receptor beta chains drawn from one sample of a study of radiation and T cells in renal cell carcinoma. The assay was immunoSEQ multiplex PCR, and TCRdb's table has in-frame clones only and misses some. The repertoire includes about 130,000 clones, approximately 75% of them detected once, and under 2.5% sits in the top ten. Here the sequenced sample was blood, taken from a patient whose treatment included radiotherapy and nephrectomy. Source of these receptors: a woman in her fifties or sixties with renal cell carcinoma. Both conserved end residues are part of each CDR3.

TRBJ2-5 TRBV11-2 CASSLRGFREETQYF
TRBJ2-7 TRBV28 CASRGSDRVRGEQYF
TRBJ2-5 TRBV5-1 CASSISGRPDQETQYF
TRBJ2-7 TRBV2 CASRLTGASYEQYF
TRBJ2-2 TRBV6-5 CASSWDYTGELFF
TRBJ1-1 TRBV19 CASSTGQGPFGGTEAFF
TRBJ2-4 TRBV16 CASSQWGTSGLGNIQYF
TRBJ2-1 TRBV2 CASSEHSEVLISYNEQFF
TRBJ1-3 TRBV19 CASSITSSGNTIYF
TRBJ1-1 TRBV27 CASAGHQNTEAFF
TRBJ2-3 TRBV18 CASARSASADTQYF
TRBJ1-5 TRBV2 CASGQGRNQPQHF
TRBJ1-2 TRBV30 CAWAQKGGYTF
TRBJ2-2 TRBV27 CASRPGTARTGELFF
TRBJ1-4 TRBV28 CASSFGTTNEKLFF
TRBJ1-1 TRBV4-1 CASSQRPAGGEAFF
TRBJ1-2 TRBV28 CASSSPISGQGEGVYGYTF
TRBJ1-5 TRBV28 CASSLWKGYGNQPQHF
TRBJ2-3 TRBV9 CASSVGVEEASTDTQYF
TRBJ1-2 TRBV7-7 CASSLDGTGGPLYGYTF
TRBJ2-2 TRBV5-1 CASSFQAGSGELFF
TRBJ1-1 TRBV6-6 CASSYGTAGNTEAFF
TRBJ1-1 TRBV19 CASSIGRQGGSEAFF
TRBJ2-7 TRBV4-2 CASSPRVGTVEQYF
TRBJ2-1 TRBV7-3 CASSLPGRSNEQFF
TRBJ2-1 TRBV10-2 CASGGGGGGNEQFF
TRBJ1-1 TRBV19 CASRIPIGGKTQAFF
TRBJ2-5 TRBV7-9 CASSSRTSGPHFQETQYF
TRBJ2-2 TRBV9 CASTSSSRSDTGELFF
TRBJ1-2 TRBV9 CASSQGTVHGYTF
TRBJ1-2 TRBV9 CASSGDQGQNYGYTF
TRBJ1-2 TRBV7-2 CASSPRADNYGYTF
TRBJ2-7 TRBV4-2 CASSQTDSYEQYF
TRBJ1-2 TRBV6-5 CASSRESLVYGYTF
TRBJ2-1 TRBV5-1 CASNFGANPEDEQFF
TRBJ2-7 TRBV20-1 CSALEVDEQYF
TRBJ2-7 TRBV5-4 CASSLAGGSGSYEQYF
TRBJ1-1 TRBV6-6 CASSYGGWNTEAFF
TRBJ2-2 TRBV19 CASSIPGRTNTGELFF
TRBJ1-2 TRBV5-1 CASSGAGDTDGYTF